The rows below give T cell receptor beta chains drawn from one sample of a study of chemoradiotherapy in HPV16-positive cancers. The method was immunoSEQ multiplex PCR; TCRdb's version includes in-frame clones alone and lacks a portion of them. In the table there are about 9,000 clones, 70% to 90% of which are singletons. This sample comprised blood, obtained from a patient who underwent chemoradiotherapy. The receptors derive from a human donor with HPV-associated anogenital cancer. Both conserved end residues are part of each CDR3. The D gene is left open where the match is weak. The size field is filled for only some rows; it gives once, few, many or a size class.

j_call d_call v_call clone_size cdr3_aa cdr3_nt
TRBJ1-2 . TRBV6-1 once CASSEARAYGYTF TGTGCCAGCAGTGAGGCCAGGGCCTATGGCTACACCTTC
TRBJ1-4 . TRBV4-1 large CASSQVRRGNEKLFF TGCGCCAGCAGCCAGGTCAGGCGGGGGAATGAAAAACTGTTTTTT
TRBJ2-5 . TRBV7-7 few CASSSGRHLQETQYF TGTGCTAGCAGCTCAGGACGGCACCTCCAAGAGACCCAGTACTTC
TRBJ2-7 TRBD1 TRBV7-9 . CASTKAEGQPSYEQYF TGTGCCAGCACCAAGGCTGAGGGACAGCCTTCCTACGAGCAGTACTTC
TRBJ1-5 . TRBV6-1 . CASSGINYNQPQHF TGTGCCAGCAGTGGCATAAACTATAATCAGCCCCAGCATTTT
TRBJ1-2 TRBD1 TRBV2 . CASGDRVTNYGYTF TGTGCCAGCGGGGACAGAGTAACGAACTATGGCTACACCTTC
TRBJ1-2 . TRBV5-6 . CASSLKLTEYTF TGTGCCAGCAGCTTAAAGTTGACAGAATACACCTTC
TRBJ1-6 . TRBV10-1 . CASSESGGSPLHF TGCGCCAGCAGTGAGTCGGGCGGATCACCCCTCCACTTT
TRBJ2-1 TRBD2 TRBV4-2 . CASSHGTSGSGNEQFF TGTGCCAGCAGCCACGGGACTAGCGGGAGCGGAAATGAGCAGTTCTTC
TRBJ1-2 TRBD1 TRBV30 . CAWSRQGLGGYTF TGTGCCTGGAGTCGACAGGGGTTGGGTGGCTACACCTTC
TRBJ2-2 TRBD2 TRBV19 . CASSITLAGGNTGELFF TGTGCCAGTAGTATAACACTAGCGGGAGGAAACACCGGGGAGCTGTTTTTT
TRBJ2-1 . TRBV21-1 once CASSKEGRGGYDEQFF TGTGCCAGCAGCAAAGAAGGGCGGGGGGGTTATGATGAGCAGTTCTTC